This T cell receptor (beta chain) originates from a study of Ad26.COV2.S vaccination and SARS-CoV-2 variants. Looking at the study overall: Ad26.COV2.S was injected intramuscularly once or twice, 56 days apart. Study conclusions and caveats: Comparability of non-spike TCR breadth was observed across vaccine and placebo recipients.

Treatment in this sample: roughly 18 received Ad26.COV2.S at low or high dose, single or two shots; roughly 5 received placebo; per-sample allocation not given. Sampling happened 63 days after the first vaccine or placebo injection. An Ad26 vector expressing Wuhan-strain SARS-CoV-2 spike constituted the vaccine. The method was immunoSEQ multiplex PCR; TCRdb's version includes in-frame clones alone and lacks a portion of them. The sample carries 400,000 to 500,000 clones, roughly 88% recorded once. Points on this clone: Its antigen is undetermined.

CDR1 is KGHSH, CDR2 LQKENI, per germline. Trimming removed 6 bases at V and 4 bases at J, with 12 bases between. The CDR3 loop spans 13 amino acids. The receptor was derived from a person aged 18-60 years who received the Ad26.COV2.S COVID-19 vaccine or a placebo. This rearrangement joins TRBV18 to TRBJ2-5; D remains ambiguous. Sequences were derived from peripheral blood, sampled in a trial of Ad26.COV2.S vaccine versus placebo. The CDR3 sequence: CASSLNLLETQYF. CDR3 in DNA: TGTGCCAGCTCGCTCAATTTGCTAGAGACCCAGTACTTC.